One sample yielded the 11 T cell receptor beta chains listed below, sequenced in a study of blood T cell repertoires in COVID-19. Only in-frame clones appear in the TCRdb table, and some are missing; sequencing was by immunoSEQ multiplex PCR. This table holds some 190,000 clones, more than 70% found once. The sequenced sample consisted of peripheral blood. The receptors stem from a woman aged 80 or older with active or convalescent COVID-19.

This chain links TRBV5-4 with TRBJ1-1; D unclear. The CDR3 length is 14 residues. V was clipped by 4 bases and J by 0 bases, with 10 bases between them. Germline V CDR1 and CDR2: SGHNT, YYREEE (reference sequence). The CDR3 region is CASSTRNMNTEAFF. In nucleotides, the CDR3 is TGTGCCAGCAGCACACGAAACATGAACACTGAAGCTTTCTTT.

The V call is TRBV18, the J call TRBJ2-1, with no clear D. This CDR3 has 15 amino acids. Trimming pared 0 bases from V and 4 bases from J, leaving 10 bases between. Germline loops: CDR1 KGHSH, CDR2 LQKENI. DNA for the CDR3: TGTGCCAGCTCACCACCACGCGGAAATTACAATGAGCAGTTCTTC. This codes for CASSPPRGNYNEQFF.

This chain connects TRBV10-3 to TRBJ1-3; D gene uncertain. V was pared by 5 bases and J by 1 base, with 3 bases between. CDR1 is ENHRY, CDR2 SYGVKD, per germline. The CDR3 length is 12 residues. CDR3 coding DNA: TGTGCCATCAGTACTTCTGGAAACACCATATATTTT. This sequence encodes CAISTSGNTIYF.

The chain uses TRBV3-1 (or the pseudogene TRBV3-2) and TRBJ1-1; D unclear. CDR3 length: 13 residues. V lost 3 bases and J lost 5, with 10 bases in between. CDR1 is LGHDT and CDR2 is YNNKEL in the germline V gene (reference sequence). Here the CDR3 DNA reads TGTGCCAGCAGCCAGGGAGGAAGGACTGAAGCTTTCTTT. Translating it yields CASSQGGRTEAFF.

The chain combines TRBV18 with TRBJ2-2; TRBD2 aligns across 7 bases. This CDR3 region has 15 residues. The V gene end was trimmed by 3 bases and the J gene end by 1 base; junction bases not matched to a gene: 2. Germline values: CDR1 KGHSH, CDR2 LQKENI. The CDR3 region is CASSPSGGNTGELFF. In DNA, the CDR3 is TGTGCCAGCTCACCCTCGGGAGGGAACACCGGGGAGCTGTTTTTT.

The chain has TRBV11-3 and TRBJ2-3, with D uncertain. Deletions cut 1 base from V and 1 base from J, with 3 bases between. This CDR3 region has 13 residues. The germline V gene encodes CDR1 SGHNT and CDR2 YENEEA. The chain's CDR3 is CASSLAGTDTQYF. The DNA of the CDR3 is TGTGCCAGCAGCTTAGCGGGCACAGATACGCAGTATTTT. Variable domain in full (rest from reference TRBV11-3 and TRBJ2-3): EAGVVQSPRYKIIEKKQPVAFWCNPISGHNTLYWYLQNLGQGPELLIRYENEEAVDDSQLPKDRFSAERLKGVDSTLKIQPAELGDSAVYLCASSLAGTDTQYFGPGTRLTVL.

This sequence joins TRBV29-1 and TRBJ2-5, with D possibly TRBD1 on 5 matching bases. This CDR3 has 12 residues. Germline CDR1 and CDR2: SQVTM and ANQGSEA. Trimming took 7 bases from V and 1 from J, leaving 10 bases between them. CDR3 sequence: CSGIGAQETQYF. CDR3 DNA sequence: TGCAGCGGGATTGGGGCCCAAGAGACCCAGTACTTC. Drawing the rest from reference TRBV29-1 and TRBJ2-5, the complete variable domain is SAVISQKPSRDICQRGTSLTIQCQVDSQVTMMFWYRQQPGQSLTLIATANQGSEATYESGFVIDKFPISRPNLTFSTLTVSNMSPEDSSIYLCSGIGAQETQYFGPGTRLLVL.

The V and J genes are TRBV5-1 and TRBJ2-1; perhaps TRBD1 as D (7 bases). V shed 5 bases and J shed 8 bases, with 23 bases lying between them. The CDR3 sequence is 16 residues long. CDR1 and CDR2 (germline): SGHRS, YFSETQ. In nucleotides, the CDR3 is TGCGCCAGCAGAGCTGGAGGGCAGGGGGAGAGGGATGAGCAGTTCTTC. Its protein product is CASRAGGQGERDEQFF.

V and J are TRBV25-1 and TRBJ2-1; 14 bases are shared with TRBD2. Per germline, CDR1 MGHDK and CDR2 SYGVNS. Losses at the gene ends were 6 bases for V and 1 base for J; bases not matched to a gene: 5. This CDR3 is built from 17 residues. CDR3 nucleotides: TGTGCCAGCAGCGAGACTAGCGGGAGGGGGTCCTACAATGAGCAGTTCTTC. This sequence encodes CASSETSGRGSYNEQFF.

V gene TRBV28 combines with J gene TRBJ2-2, with 7 bases that match TRBD1. The CDR3 is made up of 16 amino acids. CDR1 is MDHEN, CDR2 SYDVKM, per germline. Germline trimming cut 5 bases from V and 1 base from J; bases unmatched to any gene: 7. The CDR3 region is CASSPPDRRNTGELFF. In DNA, the CDR3 is TGTGCCAGCAGTCCACCGGACAGGAGGAACACCGGGGAGCTGTTTTTT.

The V and J genes are TRBV24-1 and TRBJ2-1; 12 bases line up with TRBD1. V trimming: 4 bases; J trimming: 9 bases; junction bases outside the gene matches: 9. The CDR3 has 16 amino acids. In germline, CDR1 is KGHDR, CDR2 SFDVKD. The CDR3 coding sequence is TGTGCCACCAGTGACACGGGACAGGGGGCGTCTAGTGAGCAGTTCTTC. This codes for CATSDTGQGASSEQFF.